Listed below are T cell receptor beta chains from one sample, sequenced in a study of blood T cell repertoires in COVID-19. Profiled with immunoSEQ multiplex PCR; TCRdb holds only in-frame clones, not every one. The profile covers some 70,000 clones, with 81% appearing a single time and 20% to 25% taken by the ten largest. Sequencing input: peripheral blood. The receptors originated from a woman in her 70s with acute or convalescent COVID-19. Both conserved end residues are part of each CDR3. A D gene is named only where the DNA matches it firmly. Clone size is stated in some rows and not others, as once, few, many or a class when expanded.

>TRBV2|TRBD2|TRBJ2-1|-
TGTGCCAGCGGGACTAGAACGAGCTCCTACAATGAGCAGTTCTTC
CASGTRTSSYNEQFF
>TRBV28|TRBD1|TRBJ1-2|-
TGTGCCAGCAGGACGGGGCTGGGGACAGGGGGCTATGGCTACACCTTC
CASRTGLGTGGYGYTF
>TRBV28|-|TRBJ2-3|-
TGTGCCAGCAGCTGGCCCACAGATACGCAGTATTTT
CASSWPTDTQYF
>TRBV4-1|-|TRBJ2-5|-
TGCGCCAGCAGCCTATGGGGGGGCGGAGAGACCCAGTACTTC
CASSLWGGGETQYF
>TRBV28|TRBD1|TRBJ2-5|once
TGTGCCAGCAGTCCCTGGACAGGGAGCCAAGAGACCCAGTACTTC
CASSPWTGSQETQYF
>TRBV12-1|-|TRBJ1-1|-
TGTGCCAGCAGCTCTGGACAGGGGGCCTCTGAAGCTTTCTTT
CASSSGQGASEAFF
>TRBV30|TRBD1|TRBJ1-2|few
TGTGCCTGGAGTTCAAACCGGGACAGAGCTTATTTAGCTAACTATGGCTACACCTTC
CAWSSNRDRAYLANYGYTF
>TRBV27|-|TRBJ1-1|few
TGTGCCAGCAGTTCCCGAATCAGGGTTGCTTTCTTT
CASSSRIRVAFF
>TRBV5-1|-|TRBJ1-6|-
TGCGCCAGCACCTCCGACGGCGGACACAGCTCACCCCTCCACTTT
CASTSDGGHSSPLHF
>TRBV3-1/TRBV3-2|TRBD1|TRBJ1-2|-
TGTGCCAGCAGCCAAGCCTGGGACAGGGGAATGGGGGGCTACACCTTC
CASSQAWDRGMGGYTF
>TRBV6-5|-|TRBJ2-3|-
TGTGCCAGCAGGCCGGGACTCCATACGCAGTATTTT
CASRPGLHTQYF
>TRBV5-1|-|TRBJ2-1|-
TGCGCCAGCAGCTTCGAGATGACTGGAGCCTACAATGAGCAGTTCTTC
CASSFEMTGAYNEQFF
>TRBV7-9|-|TRBJ2-3|once
TGTGCCAGCAGCTACCGGGACATCAGCACAGATACGCAGTATTTT
CASSYRDISTDTQYF
>TRBV29-1|-|TRBJ1-1|-
TGCAGCGTTGATTGGGCCCGGGGCACTGAAGCTTTCTTT
CSVDWARGTEAFF
>TRBV28|-|TRBJ1-1|-
TGTGCCAGCATCAACGGGGGGTCACGGAACACTGAAGCTTTCTTT
CASINGGSRNTEAFF
>TRBV6-5|TRBD2|TRBJ2-7|-
TGTGCCAGCAGCCGTGGACTAGCGGGAACTTACGAGCAGTACTTC
CASSRGLAGTYEQYF
>TRBV5-1|TRBD1|TRBJ2-7|few
TGCGCCAGCAGCTCGGGACAGGCCTCCTACGAGCAGTACTTC
CASSSGQASYEQYF
>TRBV5-1|TRBD1|TRBJ2-7|-
TGCGCCAGCAGCTTGGCAAGGGGTCCGCGGCGGACAGGCTCAGCCTACGAGCAGTACTTC
CASSLARGPRRTGSAYEQYF
>TRBV7-2|-|TRBJ1-5|-
TGTGCCAGCAGCCCGAGCCGCAATCAGCCCCAGCATTTT
CASSPSRNQPQHF
>TRBV27|TRBD2|TRBJ2-3|-
TGTGCCAGCAGTCTTAGCGGGAGGGGGGCAGATACGCAGTATTTT
CASSLSGRGADTQYF
>TRBV28|-|TRBJ2-7|-
TGTGCCAGCAGTTCCCCTAGGAGGCAGTACTTC
CASSSPRRQYF
>TRBV28|-|TRBJ1-5|-
TGTGCCAGCCGCCCGTGGGGCGGGGGCGTTGGTCAGCCCCAGCATTTT
CASRPWGGGVGQPQHF
>TRBV9|-|TRBJ2-1|-
TGTGCCAGCAGCCCGCCCCCAGGGAATGAGCAGTTCTTC
CASSPPPGNEQFF
>TRBV7-9|-|TRBJ1-3|-
TGTGCCAGCACCGCCCCGCGTACGGACACCATATATTTT
CASTAPRTDTIYF
>TRBV23-1|-|TRBJ2-7|-
TGCGCCACAATTCAGGGGTCATTATACGAGCAGTACTTC
CATIQGSLYEQYF
>TRBV28|TRBD1|TRBJ2-5|few
TGTGCCAGCAGTGACAGGGGGATAGGGGAGACCCAGTACTTC
CASSDRGIGETQYF
>TRBV5-1|TRBD2|TRBJ2-7|-
TGCGCCAGCAGCTTGGAGACTAGCGGGAGGAACGAGCAGTACTTC
CASSLETSGRNEQYF
>TRBV28|-|TRBJ1-1|-
TGTGCCAGCAGTGTCATCAGGGTGAACACTGAAGCTTTCTTT
CASSVIRVNTEAFF
>TRBV7-6|-|TRBJ2-2|-
TGTGCCAGCAGCTTAGCAACAGGACGAAACACCGGGGAGCTGTTTTTT
CASSLATGRNTGELFF
>TRBV7-8|-|TRBJ1-4|-
TGTGCCAGCAGCCTCGGTCCGGCTAATGAAAAACTGTTTTTT
CASSLGPANEKLFF
>TRBV2|TRBD1|TRBJ2-1|-
TGTGCCAGCAGGGCCGGGACAGGTAGGGCCTACAATGAGCAGTTCTTC
CASRAGTGRAYNEQFF
>TRBV5-6|-|TRBJ1-6|once
TGTGCCAGCAGCTTGTCCGGGAACTCACCCCTCCACTTT
CASSLSGNSPLHF
>TRBV5-1|-|TRBJ2-7|-
TGCGCCAGCAGCTTGGTCGTACAACCCTACGAGCAGTACTTC
CASSLVVQPYEQYF
>TRBV7-9|-|TRBJ1-1|medium-sized
TGTGCCAGCAGCTTAGGGGGGACTTGGGACACTGAAGCTTTCTTT
CASSLGGTWDTEAFF
>TRBV27|-|TRBJ2-1|-
TGTGCCAGCAGTTTGATAAGGAGAACGAATGAGCAGTTCTTC
CASSLIRRTNEQFF
>TRBV28|-|TRBJ1-3|-
TGTGCCAGCAGTCGAGCATCCTCTGGAAACACCATATATTTT
CASSRASSGNTIYF
>TRBV18|TRBD2|TRBJ2-2|-
TGTGCCAGCTCACCGGGGGACTATCCAGGGACCGGGGAGCTGTTTTTT
CASSPGDYPGTGELFF
>TRBV5-1|-|TRBJ2-1|-
TGCGCCAGCAGCTTAGGCGGACTGATTTACAATGAGCAGTTCTTC
CASSLGGLIYNEQFF
>TRBV14|TRBD1|TRBJ1-2|few
TGTGCCAGCAGCCAAGATCTAGGGGGACAGGGGGCGAGCGGCTACACCTTC
CASSQDLGGQGASGYTF
>TRBV3-1/TRBV3-2|TRBD1|TRBJ1-2|-
TGTGCCAGCAGCGGGGGACAGGGCGTCCTCTATGGCTACACCTTC
CASSGGQGVLYGYTF
>TRBV5-5|-|TRBJ2-4|-
TGTGCCAGCAGCTTTGCCGAGGCCAAAAACATTCAGTACTTC
CASSFAEAKNIQYF
>TRBV15|TRBD1|TRBJ1-2|-
TGTGCCACCACCCCGATGGACAGGGCGGCTAACTATGGCTACACCTTC
CATTPMDRAANYGYTF
>TRBV18|-|TRBJ1-4|-
TGTGCCAGCTCACCGAACTTCGGTGAAAAACTGTTTTTT
CASSPNFGEKLFF
>TRBV12-3/TRBV12-4|-|TRBJ2-7|-
TGTGCCAGCACCCCCCGGGTCGGGGAGCAGTACTTC
CASTPRVGEQYF
>TRBV6-5|TRBD1|TRBJ1-1|-
TGTGCCAGCAAAAGTGCGGGACAGCTGGCACTGAAGCTTTTCTTT
CASKSAGQLALKLFF
>TRBV25-1|-|TRBJ2-5|-
TGTGCCAGCAGTGGGGGGCTGCAAGAGACCCAGTACTTC
CASSGGLQETQYF
>TRBV6-5|TRBD2|TRBJ2-1|-
TGTGCCAGCTCCCGGGAGGCGGGAGACTACAATGAGCAGTTCTTC
CASSREAGDYNEQFF
>TRBV13|-|TRBJ2-1|-
TGTGCCAGCAGCTCCAGCAGAGCGTTTTCCTACAATGAGCAGTTCTTC
CASSSSRAFSYNEQFF
>TRBV6-1|-|TRBJ2-2|-
TGTGCCAGCAGTGAAGCAATGGTAACTTTATCCGGGGAGCTGTTTTTT
CASSEAMVTLSGELFF
>TRBV5-1|-|TRBJ2-5|once
TGCGCCAGCAGCTTATTAGGAGGGCCAGAGACCCAGTACTTC
CASSLLGGPETQYF
>TRBV28|-|TRBJ2-7|few
TGTGCCAGCAGTTCCCACAGTCTACCCGAGCAGTACTTC
CASSSHSLPEQYF
>TRBV6-5|TRBD1|TRBJ2-1|-
TGTGCCAGCACCCGGGGGACAGGGACAAATGAGCAGTTCTTC
CASTRGTGTNEQFF
>TRBV7-2|-|TRBJ2-5|-
TGTGCCAGCAGCTCCACTCTAGCGTCGGAGACCCAGTACTTC
CASSSTLASETQYF
>TRBV21-1|-|TRBJ2-7|-
TGTGCCAGCAGCAAAGACAGGGGCGAGCAGTACTTC
CASSKDRGEQYF
>TRBV7-3|-|TRBJ2-2|many
TGTGCCAGCAGCTTAACGCGACTAGGCCCCACCGGGGAGCTGTTTTTT
CASSLTRLGPTGELFF
>TRBV7-9|TRBD2|TRBJ2-1|-
TGTGCCAGCAGCCGGGGCGGGGGGGACACCTACAATGAGCAGTTCTTC
CASSRGGGDTYNEQFF
>TRBV10-3|-|TRBJ2-3|-
TGTGCCATCAGTGAGTCGACTTGGGGCACAGATACGCAGTATTTT
CAISESTWGTDTQYF
>TRBV28|TRBD1|TRBJ2-7|-
TGTGCCAGCAGTTCTTCCGGGACAGGGGGCTACGAGCAGTACTTC
CASSSSGTGGYEQYF
>TRBV7-6|TRBD1|TRBJ1-1|-
TGTGCCAGCAGCGCTACAGGGGTAGGGGGCACTGAAGCTTTCTTT
CASSATGVGGTEAFF
>TRBV28|-|TRBJ1-4|-
TGTGCCAGCAGTTTGGAAGGGCGTGGAGGGGAAAAACTGTTTTTT
CASSLEGRGGEKLFF